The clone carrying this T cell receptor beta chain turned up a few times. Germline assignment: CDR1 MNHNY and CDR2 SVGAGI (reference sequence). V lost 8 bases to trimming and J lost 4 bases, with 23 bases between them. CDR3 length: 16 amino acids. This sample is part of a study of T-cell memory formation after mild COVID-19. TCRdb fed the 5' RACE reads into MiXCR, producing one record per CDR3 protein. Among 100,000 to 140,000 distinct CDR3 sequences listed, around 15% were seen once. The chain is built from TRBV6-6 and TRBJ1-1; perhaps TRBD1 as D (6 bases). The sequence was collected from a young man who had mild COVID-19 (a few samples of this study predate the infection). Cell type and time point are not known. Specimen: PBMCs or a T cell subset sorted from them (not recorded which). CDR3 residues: CASYREVVSKVTEAFF. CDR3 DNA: TGTGCCAGCTACAGGGAGGTGGTGTCCAAGGTCACTGAAGCTTTCTTT.